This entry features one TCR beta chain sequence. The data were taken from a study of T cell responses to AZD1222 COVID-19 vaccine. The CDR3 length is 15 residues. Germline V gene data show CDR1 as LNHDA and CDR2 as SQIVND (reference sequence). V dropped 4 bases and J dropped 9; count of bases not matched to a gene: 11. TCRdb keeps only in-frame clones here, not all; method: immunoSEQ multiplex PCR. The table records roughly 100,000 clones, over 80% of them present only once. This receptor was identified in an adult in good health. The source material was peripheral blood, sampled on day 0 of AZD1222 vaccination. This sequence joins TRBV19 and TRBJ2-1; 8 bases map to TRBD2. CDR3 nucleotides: TGTGCCAGTAGTAAACGGGGGGGAGATCACGGTGAGCAGTTCTTC. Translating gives CASSKRGGDHGEQFF.